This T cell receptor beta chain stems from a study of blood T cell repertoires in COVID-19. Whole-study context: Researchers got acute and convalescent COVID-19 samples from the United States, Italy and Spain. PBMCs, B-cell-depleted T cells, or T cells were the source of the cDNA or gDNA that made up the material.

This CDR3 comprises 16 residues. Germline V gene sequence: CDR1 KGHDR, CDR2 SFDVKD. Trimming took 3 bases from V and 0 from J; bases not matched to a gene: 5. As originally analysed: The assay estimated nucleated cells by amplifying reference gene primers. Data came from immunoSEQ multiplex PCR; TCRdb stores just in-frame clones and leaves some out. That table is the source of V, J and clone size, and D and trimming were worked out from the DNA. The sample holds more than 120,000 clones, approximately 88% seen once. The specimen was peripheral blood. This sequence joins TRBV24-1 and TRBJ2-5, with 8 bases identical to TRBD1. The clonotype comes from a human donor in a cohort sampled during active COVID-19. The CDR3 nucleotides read TGTGCCACCAGTGATCGACAGGGGCCGTACCAAGAGACCCAGTACTTC. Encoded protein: CATSDRQGPYQETQYF.